This TCR beta chain was identified during a study of identical twins. Notes on the study in general: Out-of-frame alpha sequences common to twins exhibited a surplus of low generation probability. Models predicted too little out-of-frame TCR alpha sharing in monozygotic twins.

Germline V gives CDR1 KGHDR, CDR2 SFDVKD. The CDR3 length is 14 residues. V lost 6 bases and J 5 bases, leaving 12 bases between the germline ends. A universal primer binding site was introduced by template switching. The final cDNA contained unique molecular identifiers. Using its own MiXCR run on the 5' RACE reads, TCRdb lists one record per CDR3 protein. The repertoire consists of under 250,000 distinct CDR3 sequences, with about 13% occurring once and the leading ten covering about 3.9%. This clonotype was detected a few times. No antigen is known for it. This sample also appeared in a second study, on yellow fever vaccine responses in identical twins.

The rearrangement links TRBV24-1 to TRBJ2-2; the D is unclear. This clonotype was obtained from a woman aged 18-29 years in good health. Sequencing was carried out using memory (CD45RO+) T cells sorted from blood. CDR3 sequence (DNA): TGTGCCACCAGTAGGGCAGAAAGGACCGGGGAGCTGTTTTTT. It encodes CATSRAERTGELFF.